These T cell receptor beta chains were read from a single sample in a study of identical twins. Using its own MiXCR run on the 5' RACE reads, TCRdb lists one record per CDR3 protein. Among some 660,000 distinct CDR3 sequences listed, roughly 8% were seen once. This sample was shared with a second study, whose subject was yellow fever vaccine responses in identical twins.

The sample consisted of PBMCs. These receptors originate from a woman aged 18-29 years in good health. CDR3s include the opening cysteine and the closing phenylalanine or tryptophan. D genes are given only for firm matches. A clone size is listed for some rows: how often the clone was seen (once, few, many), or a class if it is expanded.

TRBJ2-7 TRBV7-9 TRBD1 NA TGTGCCAGCAGCAGTAAAGCCAGGGGGCCCTACGAGCAGTACTTC CASSSKARGPYEQYF
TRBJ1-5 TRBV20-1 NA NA TGCAGTGCACACATGGGAAGGGATCAGCCCCAGCATTTT CSAHMGRDQPQHF
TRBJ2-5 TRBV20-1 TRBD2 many TGCAGTGCTAGAACCCCCGGGACTAGCGGGAGGATGGGCGAGACCCAGTACTTC CSARTPGTSGRMGETQYF
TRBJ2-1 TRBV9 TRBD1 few TGTGCCAGCAGCGAAACCGGGACAGGAAACAATGAGCAGTTCTTC CASSETGTGNNEQFF
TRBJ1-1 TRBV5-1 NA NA TGCGCCAGCAAACTGACAGATTCGATTGAAGCTTTCTTT CASKLTDSIEAFF
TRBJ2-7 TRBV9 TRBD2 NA TGTGCCAGCAGCGTAGATCCTAGCGGGACCTACGAGCAGTACTTC CASSVDPSGTYEQYF
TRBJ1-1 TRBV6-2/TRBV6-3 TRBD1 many TGTGCCAGCAGCCCAGGGGGCACTGAAGCTTTCTTT CASSPGGTEAFF
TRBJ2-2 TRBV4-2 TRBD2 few TGTGCCAGCAGCCAAGTTAGCGGGGGGGACACCGGGGAGCTGTTTTTT CASSQVSGGDTGELFF
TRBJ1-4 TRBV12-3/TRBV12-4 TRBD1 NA TGTGCCAGCAGTCAACAGGGGGCAACTAATGAAAAACTGTTTTTT CASSQQGATNEKLFF
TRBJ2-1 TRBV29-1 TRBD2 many TGCAGCGTGGGGACTAGCGGGGGGGTCAATGAGCAGTTCTTC CSVGTSGGVNEQFF
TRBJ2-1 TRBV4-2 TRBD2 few TGTGCCAGCAGCCCGCGGGGGGGCGGAACCTACAATGAGCAGTTCTTC CASSPRGGGTYNEQFF